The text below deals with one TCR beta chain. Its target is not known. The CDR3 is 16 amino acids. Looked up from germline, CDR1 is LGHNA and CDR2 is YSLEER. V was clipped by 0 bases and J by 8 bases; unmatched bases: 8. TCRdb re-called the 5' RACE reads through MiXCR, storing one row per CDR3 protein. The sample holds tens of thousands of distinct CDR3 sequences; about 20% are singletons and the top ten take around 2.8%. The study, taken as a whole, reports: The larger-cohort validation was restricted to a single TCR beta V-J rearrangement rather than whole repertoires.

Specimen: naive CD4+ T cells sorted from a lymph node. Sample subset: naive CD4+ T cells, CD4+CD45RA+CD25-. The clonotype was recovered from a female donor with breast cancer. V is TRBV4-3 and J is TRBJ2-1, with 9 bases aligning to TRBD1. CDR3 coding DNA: TGCGCCAGCAGCCAAGATACGGGGACAGGGCTTTATGAGCAGTTCTTC. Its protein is CASSQDTGTGLYEQFF.